The 16 T cell receptor beta chains presented below share a single source sample, sequenced in a study of blood T cells in healthy people across ages. Next came a second PCR, run for about 6 to 11 cycles, which used a sample-barcoded 5' primer along with a J-beta primer mix. TCRdb re-called the 5' RACE reads with MiXCR, one entry per CDR3 protein. The table includes over 750,000 distinct CDR3 sequences, 20% to 30% detected once. This same sample was also taken into another study, of T cells of mothers and their children.

Sequenced sample: blood. These receptors all stem from a boy aged 5-17 years in good health.

This clonotype came up a few times. The chain carries TRBV29-1 and TRBJ2-1; D is uncertain. This CDR3 has 17 residues. Germline V CDR1 and CDR2: SQVTM, ANQGSEA. The germline V and J ends were trimmed by 0 bases and 2 bases, with 17 bases remaining between them. The CDR3 region has the DNA TGCAGCGTTGAAGATATACTTGCGGCAGGAACCTACAATGAGCAGTTCTTC. Translating gives CSVEDILAAGTYNEQFF.

In this sample, this clonotype turned up a few times. The chain joins TRBV28 to TRBJ2-1, with TRBD2 identical over 13 bases. Looked up from germline, CDR1 is MDHEN and CDR2 is SYDVKM. J gave up 5 bases and V 6 bases, and 4 bases lay outside the gene matches. The CDR3 sequence is 15 residues long. The CDR3 bases are TGTGCCAGCAGGACCGGGACTAGCGGGAACAATGAGCAGTTCTTC. This gives the protein CASRTGTSGNNEQFF. Combining the CDR3 with reference TRBV28 and TRBJ2-1 gives the whole variable domain DVKVTQSSRYLVKRTGEKVFLECVQDMDHENMFWYRQDPGLGLRLIYFSYDVKMKEKGDIPEGYSVSREKKERFSLILESASTNQTSMYLCASRTGTSGNNEQFFGPGTRLTVL.

The chain uses TRBV15 and TRBJ1-1, with D unclear. The CDR3 has 12 amino acids. V was cut by 6 bases and J by 4 bases, with 9 bases left in between. From germline, CDR1 is LNHNV and CDR2 YYDKDF (reference sequence). The CDR3 DNA reads TGTGCCACCAGGGGAGGGCCCACTGAAGCTTTCTTT. This gives the protein CATRGGPTEAFF. The full variable domain, completed using reference TRBV15 and TRBJ1-1, is DAMVIQNPRYQVTQFGKPVTLSCSQTLNHNVMYWYQQKSSQAPKLLFHYYDKDFNNEADTPDNFQSRRPNTSFCFLDIRSPGLGDTAMYLCATRGGPTEAFFGQGTRLTVV.

The chain employs TRBV7-2 and TRBJ2-5; TRBD1 is a possible D gene (6 bases). Trimming stripped 5 bases from V and 4 bases from J, with 14 bases between. Germline V CDR1 and CDR2: SGHTA, FQGNSA. The CDR3 consists of 14 residues. The CDR3: CASSDSRGLETQYF. As DNA, the CDR3 is TGTGCCAGCAGCGATAGCAGGGGCCTAGAGACCCAGTACTTC. Full variable domain (missing parts from reference TRBV7-2 and TRBJ2-5): GAGVSQSPSNKVTEKGKDVELRCDPISGHTALYWYRQSLGQGLEFLIYFQGNSAPDKSGLPSDRFSAERTGGSVSTLTIQRTQQEDSAVYLCASSDSRGLETQYFGPGTRLLVL.

V and J are TRBV2 and TRBJ2-1; 12 bases map to TRBD2. CDR1 and CDR2 (germline): SNHLY, FYNNEI. This CDR3 has 15 residues. Losses at the gene ends were 5 bases for V and 9 bases for J; bases not matched to a gene: 8. CDR3 protein: CASSPTSGGPGEQFF. The CDR3 bases are TGTGCCAGCAGTCCTACTAGCGGGGGGCCGGGTGAGCAGTTCTTC.

This clonotype was picked up a small number of times. A junction boundary mismatches the germline segment, possibly from a read error. The chain links TRBV4-1 to TRBJ2-3; a possible D gene is TRBD2 (5 bases). Germline V gene lookup returns CDR1 MGHRA and CDR2 YSYEKL. The CDR3 loop spans 15 amino acids. The CDR3 sequence: CAGSQDRRGLDTQYF. The CDR3 bases are TGCGCCGGCAGCCAAGATCGACGAGGGTTAGATACGCAGTATTTT.

This chain uses TRBV3-1 with TRBJ2-1; TRBD1 matches at 7 bases. The J call may be wrong; the DNA end is better matched by TRBJ2-7. This CDR3 comprises 16 residues. Germline loops: CDR1 LGHDT, CDR2 YNNKEL (reference sequence). CDR3 sequence (DNA): TGTGCCAGCAGCCAAGTCGGGACAGCTCTAACCTACGAGCAGTACTTC. Its translation: CASSQVGTALTYEQYF.

This clonotype has a handful of counts. The rearrangement links TRBV5-5 to TRBJ2-7; TRBD1 matches 8 bases. Per germline, CDR1 SGHKS and CDR2 YYEKEE (reference sequence). With 0 bases clipped from V and 2 bases from J, the junction kept 4 bases outside the gene matches. CDR3 size: 15 residues. The CDR3 region is CASSLETGEAYEQYF. CDR3 sequence (DNA): TGTGCCAGCAGCTTGGAGACAGGGGAAGCCTACGAGCAGTACTTC. Looking up the rest from reference TRBV5-5 and TRBJ2-7 gives the full variable domain: DAGVTQSPTHLIKTRGQQVTLRCSPISGHKSVSWYQQVLGQGPQFIFQYYEKEERGRGNFPDRFSARQFPNYSSELNVNALLLGDSALYLCASSLETGEAYEQYFGPGTRLTVT.

The sample holds a few counts of this clonotype. The CDR3 nucleotides are TGCAGTGCTAGAGCCTCCGGGGGGGGCGAGGCTTCACCCCTCCACTTT. Its translation: CSARASGGGEASPLHF. The V gene is TRBV20-1, the J gene TRBJ1-6; possibly TRBD1 for D (6 bases). The ends were cut back, 1 base at V and 9 bases at J, with 19 bases in the middle. Looked up from germline, CDR1 is DFQATT and CDR2 is SNEGSKA (reference sequence). The length of the CDR3 is 16 residues.

This chain joins TRBV7-3 and TRBJ2-5, with D possibly called TRBD1 or TRBD2 (5 bases each). Judging by the DNA end, TRBJ2-7 fits better; the J call may be wrong. The CDR3 has 15 residues. The germline V gene has CDR1 SGHTA and CDR2 FQGTGA. CDR3 nucleotide sequence: TGTGCCAGCAGCTTAGAAGTCGGGACCACCTACGAGCAGTACTTC. It specifies CASSLEVGTTYEQYF.

The rearrangement uses TRBV7-9 and TRBJ2-2; 8 nucleotides align to TRBD1. Trimming took 2 bases from V and 5 from J; bases not matched to a gene: 4. Per the germline V gene, CDR1 is SEHNR and CDR2 is FQNEAQ (reference sequence). CDR3 length: 15 amino acids. The CDR3: CASSLSRGQTGELFF. The CDR3 nucleotides read TGTGCCAGCAGCTTATCCAGGGGGCAGACCGGGGAGCTGTTTTTT.

The chain couples TRBV27 to TRBJ2-5, with D possibly matching TRBD1 (5 bases). This CDR3 has 13 residues. Germline CDR1 MNHEY, CDR2 SMNVEV (reference sequence). The V end was cut by 4 bases, the J end by 5 bases, with 11 bases between. CDR3 protein: CASSYIGVETQYF. The CDR3 DNA follows: TGTGCCAGCAGTTACATAGGGGTCGAGACCCAGTACTTC.

This chain uses TRBV18 with TRBJ2-7; D uncertain. The CDR3 loop spans 13 amino acids. V dropped 2 bases and J dropped 2 bases, with 7 bases sitting between them. Germline loops: CDR1 KGHSH, CDR2 LQKENI. The CDR3 loop reads CASSPVAAYEQYF. Here the CDR3 DNA reads TGTGCCAGCTCACCAGTCGCCGCCTACGAGCAGTACTTC.

V usage is TRBV7-2 and J usage is TRBJ2-7; D gene uncertain. The germline V gene has CDR1 SGHTA and CDR2 FQGNSA. Trimming removed 3 bases at V and 3 bases at J, with 12 bases between. The CDR3 sequence is 14 residues long. CDR3 residues: CASSFRTANYEQYF. CDR3 DNA sequence: TGTGCCAGCAGCTTCAGAACGGCCAACTACGAGCAGTACTTC.

This clonotype was counted a single time. The chain is built from TRBV11-2 and TRBJ1-1; D is uncertain. CDR1 is SGHAT and CDR2 is FQNNGV in the germline V gene. V was shortened by 5 bases and J by 4 bases, with 14 bases between the two germline ends. This CDR3 is built from 14 residues. The CDR3 sequence is CASSPWPEGTEAFF. The CDR3 region has the DNA TGTGCCAGCAGCCCCTGGCCGGAGGGCACTGAAGCTTTCTTT.

This clonotype showed up many times. The chain recombines TRBV18 with TRBJ2-7, with 7 nucleotides matching TRBD2. The V gene end was trimmed by 8 bases and the J gene end by 1 base; junction bases not matched to a gene: 5. Germline values: CDR1 KGHSH, CDR2 LQKENI. The length of the CDR3 is 13 residues. CDR3 in amino acids: CASSGTASYEQYF. The CDR3 nucleotides read TGTGCCAGCAGCGGGACTGCTTCCTACGAGCAGTACTTC.